Sequencing of this TCR beta chain was carried out in a study of blood T cell repertoires in COVID-19. Study context: In each case, the material was cDNA or gDNA derived from T cells, B-cell-depleted T cells, or PBMCs.

Looked up from germline, CDR1 is MNHEY and CDR2 is SVGAGI. Trimming cost V 9 bases and J 1 base, with 10 bases left between them. The CDR3 is made up of 13 amino acids. The method was immunoSEQ multiplex PCR; TCRdb's version includes in-frame clones alone and lacks a portion of them. The sample has around 140,000 clones, 82% seen once. V is TRBV6-5 and J is TRBJ1-5, with no clear D. This TCR derives from a human donor with acute or convalescent COVID-19. The donor label of this sample is uncertain. The sample consisted of peripheral blood. The CDR3 sequence is CASRGGSNQPQHF. The CDR3 bases are TGTGCCAGTCGAGGAGGGAGCAATCAGCCCCAGCATTTT.